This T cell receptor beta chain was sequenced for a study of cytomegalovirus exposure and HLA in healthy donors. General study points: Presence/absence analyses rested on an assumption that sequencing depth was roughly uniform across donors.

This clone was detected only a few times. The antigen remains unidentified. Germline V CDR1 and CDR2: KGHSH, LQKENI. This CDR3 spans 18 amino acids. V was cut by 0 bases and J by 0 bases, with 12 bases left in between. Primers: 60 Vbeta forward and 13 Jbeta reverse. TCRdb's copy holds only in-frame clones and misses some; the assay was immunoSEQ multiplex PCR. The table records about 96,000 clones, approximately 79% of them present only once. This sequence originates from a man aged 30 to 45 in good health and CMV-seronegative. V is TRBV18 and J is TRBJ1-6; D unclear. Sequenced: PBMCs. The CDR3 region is CASSPPASMSSYNSPLHF. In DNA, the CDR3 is TGTGCCAGCTCACCACCCGCCTCCATGAGCTCCTATAATTCACCCCTCCACTTT.